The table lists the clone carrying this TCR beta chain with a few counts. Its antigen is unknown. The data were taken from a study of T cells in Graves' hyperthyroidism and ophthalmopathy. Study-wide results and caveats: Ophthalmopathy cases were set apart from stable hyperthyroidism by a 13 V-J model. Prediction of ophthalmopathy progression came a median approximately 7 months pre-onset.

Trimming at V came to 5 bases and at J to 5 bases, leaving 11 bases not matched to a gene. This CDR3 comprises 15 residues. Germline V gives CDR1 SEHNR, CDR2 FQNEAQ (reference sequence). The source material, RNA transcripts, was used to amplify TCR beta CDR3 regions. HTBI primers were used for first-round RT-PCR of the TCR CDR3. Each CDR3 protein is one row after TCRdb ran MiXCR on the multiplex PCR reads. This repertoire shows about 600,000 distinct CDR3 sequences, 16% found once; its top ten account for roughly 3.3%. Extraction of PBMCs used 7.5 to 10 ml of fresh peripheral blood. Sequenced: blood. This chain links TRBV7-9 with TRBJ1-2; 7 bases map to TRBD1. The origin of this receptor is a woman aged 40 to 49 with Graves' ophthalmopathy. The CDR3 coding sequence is TGTGCCAGCAGCCTAATCCAGGGACAGAATTATGGCTACACCTTC. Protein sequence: CASSLIQGQNYGYTF.